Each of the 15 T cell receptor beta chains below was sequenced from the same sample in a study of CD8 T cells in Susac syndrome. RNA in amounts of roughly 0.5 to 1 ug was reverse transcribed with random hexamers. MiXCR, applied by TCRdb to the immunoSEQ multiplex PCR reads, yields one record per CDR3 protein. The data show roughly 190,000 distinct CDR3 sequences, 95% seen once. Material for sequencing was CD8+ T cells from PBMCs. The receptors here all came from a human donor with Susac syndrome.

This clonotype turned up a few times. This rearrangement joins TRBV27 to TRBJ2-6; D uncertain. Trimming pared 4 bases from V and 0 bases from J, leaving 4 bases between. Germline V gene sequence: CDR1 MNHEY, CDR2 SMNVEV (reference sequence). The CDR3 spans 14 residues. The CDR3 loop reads CASSSISGANVLTF. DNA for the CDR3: TGTGCCAGCAGTTCCATCTCTGGGGCCAACGTCCTGACTTTC.

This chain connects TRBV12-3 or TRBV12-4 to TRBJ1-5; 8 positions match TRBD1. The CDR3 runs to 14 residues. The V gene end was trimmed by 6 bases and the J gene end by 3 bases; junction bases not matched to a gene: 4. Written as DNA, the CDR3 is TGTGCCAGCAGGACAGGGGAGGCCAATCAGCCCCAGCATTTT. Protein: CASRTGEANQPQHF.

For the CDR3, the DNA is TGTGCCAGCAGTTTATCGGCGGGCTCCTACGAGCAGTACTTC. This gives the protein CASSLSAGSYEQYF. V and J are TRBV27 and TRBJ2-7, with D perhaps matching TRBD2 (5 bases). CDR1 and CDR2 (germline): MNHEY, SMNVEV (reference sequence). CDR3 length equals 14 residues. V dropped 0 bases and J dropped 0 bases, with 6 bases sitting between them.

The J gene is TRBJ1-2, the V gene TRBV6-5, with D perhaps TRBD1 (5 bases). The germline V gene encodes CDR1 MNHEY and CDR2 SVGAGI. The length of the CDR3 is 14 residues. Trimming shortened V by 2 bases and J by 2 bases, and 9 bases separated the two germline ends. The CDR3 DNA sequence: TGTGCCAGCAGTTACCAGGGATTAAACTATGGCTACACCTTC. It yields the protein CASSYQGLNYGYTF.

CDR3 bases: TGTGCCAGCAGGGAATCCTCTGGAAACACCATATATTTT. It translates to CASRESSGNTIYF. The chain uses TRBV28 and TRBJ1-3; D is uncertain. V gave up 6 bases and J gave up 0 bases, with 6 bases separating them. The CDR3 consists of 13 residues. Germline-derived CDR1 and CDR2 are MDHEN and SYDVKM.

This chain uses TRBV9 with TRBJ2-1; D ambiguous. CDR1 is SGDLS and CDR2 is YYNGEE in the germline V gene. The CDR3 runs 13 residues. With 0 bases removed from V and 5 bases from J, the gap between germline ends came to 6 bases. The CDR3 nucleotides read TGTGCCAGCAGCGTAGTGGCAGACAATGAGCAGTTCTTC. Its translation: CASSVVADNEQFF.

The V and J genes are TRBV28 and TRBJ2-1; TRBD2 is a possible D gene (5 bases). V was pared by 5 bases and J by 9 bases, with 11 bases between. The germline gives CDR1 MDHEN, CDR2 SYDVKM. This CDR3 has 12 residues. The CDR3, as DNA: TGTGCCAGCAGTCCATTAGCGCTTGAGCAGTTCTTC. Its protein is CASSPLALEQFF.

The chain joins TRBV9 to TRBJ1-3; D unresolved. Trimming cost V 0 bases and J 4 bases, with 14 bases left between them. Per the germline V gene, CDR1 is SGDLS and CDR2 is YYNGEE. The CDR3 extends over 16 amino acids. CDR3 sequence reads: CASSVEGRVKGNTIYF. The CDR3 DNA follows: TGTGCCAGCAGCGTAGAAGGACGGGTCAAGGGAAACACCATATATTTT.

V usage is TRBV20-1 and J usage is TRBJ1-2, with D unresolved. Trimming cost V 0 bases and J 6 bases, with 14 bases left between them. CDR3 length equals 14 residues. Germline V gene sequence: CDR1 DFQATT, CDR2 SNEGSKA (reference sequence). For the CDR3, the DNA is TGCAGTGCTAGAGACCCTGGGGTCTTCGATGGCTACACCTTC. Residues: CSARDPGVFDGYTF.

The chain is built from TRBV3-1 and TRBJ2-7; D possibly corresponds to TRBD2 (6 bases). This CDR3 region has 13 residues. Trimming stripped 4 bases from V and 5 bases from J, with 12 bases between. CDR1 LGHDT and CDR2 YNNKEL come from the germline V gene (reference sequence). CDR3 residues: CASSPSAGNEQYF. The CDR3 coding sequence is TGTGCCAGCAGCCCCTCGGCGGGGAACGAGCAGTACTTC.

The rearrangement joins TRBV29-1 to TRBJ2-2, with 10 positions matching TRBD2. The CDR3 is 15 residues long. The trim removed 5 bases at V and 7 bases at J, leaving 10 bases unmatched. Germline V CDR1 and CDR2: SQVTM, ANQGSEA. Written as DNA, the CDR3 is TGCAGCGTTTATCTCGCTAGCGGGGGATACGGGGAGCTGTTTTTT. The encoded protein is CSVYLASGGYGELFF.

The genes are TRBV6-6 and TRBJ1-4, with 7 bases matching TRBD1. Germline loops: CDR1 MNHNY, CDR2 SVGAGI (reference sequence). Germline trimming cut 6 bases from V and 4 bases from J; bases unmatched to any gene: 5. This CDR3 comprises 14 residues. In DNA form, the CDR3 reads TGTGCCAGCAGGATGGGACAGATTAATGAAAAACTGTTTTTT. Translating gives CASRMGQINEKLFF.

The CDR3 loop is CATSRHLTGGSNEQFF. As DNA, the CDR3 is TGTGCCACCAGCAGACACCTTACTGGGGGATCCAATGAGCAGTTCTTC. V usage is TRBV15 and J usage is TRBJ2-1, with D perhaps TRBD1 or TRBD2 (5 bases each). The V end was cut by 2 bases, the J end by 6 bases, with 17 bases between. The CDR3 extends over 16 amino acids. The V gene's germline CDR1 is LNHNV and CDR2 YYDKDF (reference sequence).

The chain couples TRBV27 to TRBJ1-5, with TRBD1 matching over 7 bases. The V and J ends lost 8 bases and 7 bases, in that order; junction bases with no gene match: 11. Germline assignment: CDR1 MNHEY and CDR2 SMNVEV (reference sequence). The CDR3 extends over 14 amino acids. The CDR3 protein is CASGPKGAHQPQHF. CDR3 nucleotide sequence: TGTGCCAGCGGTCCGAAGGGGGCTCACCAGCCCCAGCATTTT.

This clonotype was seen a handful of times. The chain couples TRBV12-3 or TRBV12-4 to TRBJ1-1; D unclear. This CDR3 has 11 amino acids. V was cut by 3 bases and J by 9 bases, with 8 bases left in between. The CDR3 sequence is CASSLSAKAFF. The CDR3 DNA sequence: TGTGCCAGCAGTTTGTCGGCAAAAGCTTTCTTT.